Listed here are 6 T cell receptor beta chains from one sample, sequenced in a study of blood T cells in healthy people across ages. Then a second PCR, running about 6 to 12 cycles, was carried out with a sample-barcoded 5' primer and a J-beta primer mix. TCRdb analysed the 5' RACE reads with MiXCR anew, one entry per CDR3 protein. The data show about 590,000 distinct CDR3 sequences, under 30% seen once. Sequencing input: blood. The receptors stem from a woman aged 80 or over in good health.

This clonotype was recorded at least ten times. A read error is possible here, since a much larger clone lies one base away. Here the CDR3 DNA reads TGCGCCAGCAGCTTGGGAGCGGGGGGGCGAAATGAGCAGTACTTC. This sequence encodes CASSLGAGGRNEQYF. The genes are TRBV5-1 and TRBJ2-5; 10 bases map to TRBD2. CDR1 and CDR2 from the germline V gene are SGHRS and YFSETQ. There are 15 residues in the CDR3. The trim removed 0 bases at V and 11 bases at J, leaving 10 bases unmatched.

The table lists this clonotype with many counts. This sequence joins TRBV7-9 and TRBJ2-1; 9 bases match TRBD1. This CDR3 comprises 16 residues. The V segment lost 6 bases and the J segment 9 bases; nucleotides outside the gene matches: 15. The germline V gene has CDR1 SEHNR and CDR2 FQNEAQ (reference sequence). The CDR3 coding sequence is TGTGCCAGCAGTCCAGGGTGGACAGGGGTACACAGTGAGCAGTTCTTC. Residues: CASSPGWTGVHSEQFF.

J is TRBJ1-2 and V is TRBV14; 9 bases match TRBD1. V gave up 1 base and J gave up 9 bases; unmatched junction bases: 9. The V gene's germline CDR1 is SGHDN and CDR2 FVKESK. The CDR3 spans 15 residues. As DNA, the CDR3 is TGTGCCAGCAGCCAAGTGATGGGACAGGGCGCGAGCTACACCTTC. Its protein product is CASSQVMGQGASYTF.

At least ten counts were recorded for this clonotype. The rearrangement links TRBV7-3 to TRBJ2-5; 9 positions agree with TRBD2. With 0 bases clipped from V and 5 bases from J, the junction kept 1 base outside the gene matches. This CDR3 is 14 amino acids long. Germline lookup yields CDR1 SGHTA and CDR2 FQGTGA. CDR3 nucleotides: TGTGCCAGCAGCTTAACAGGACTAGCGGAGACCCAGTACTTC. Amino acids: CASSLTGLAETQYF.

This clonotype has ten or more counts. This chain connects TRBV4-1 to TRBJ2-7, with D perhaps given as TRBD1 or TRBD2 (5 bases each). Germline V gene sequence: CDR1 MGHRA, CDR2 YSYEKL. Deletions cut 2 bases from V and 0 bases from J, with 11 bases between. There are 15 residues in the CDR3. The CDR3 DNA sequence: TGCGCCAGCAGCCAACCGGGGCCGGGCTCCTACGAGCAGTACTTC. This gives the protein CASSQPGPGSYEQYF.

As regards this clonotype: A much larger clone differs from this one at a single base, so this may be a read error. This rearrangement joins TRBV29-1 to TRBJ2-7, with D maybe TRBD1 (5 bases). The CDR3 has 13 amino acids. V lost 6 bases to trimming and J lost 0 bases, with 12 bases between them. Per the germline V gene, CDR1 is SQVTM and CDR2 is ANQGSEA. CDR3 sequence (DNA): TGCAGCGTCGGACACAGAAGCTCCTACGAGCAGTACTTC. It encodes CSVGHRSSYEQYF.